These 27 T cell receptor beta chains were sequenced from one sample in a study of Ad26.COV2.S vaccination and SARS-CoV-2 variants. This sample's treatment: around 19 received Ad26.COV2.S at low or high dose, single or two shots; five or six received placebo; per-sample allocation not given. Repertoires come from day 63 after the first vaccine or placebo injection. TCRdb keeps only in-frame clones here, not all; method: immunoSEQ multiplex PCR. The sample holds hundreds of thousands of clones, more than 75% seen once. The input for sequencing was peripheral blood, taken in a trial of Ad26.COV2.S vaccine versus placebo. The origin of the receptors is a person between 18 and 60 years old who received the Ad26.COV2.S COVID-19 vaccine or a placebo.

This chain uses TRBV7-8 with TRBJ2-5; 7 bases map to TRBD1. V lost 6 bases, J lost 5 bases, and 12 bases stayed unmatched. The CDR3 covers 15 residues. From germline, CDR1 is SGHVS and CDR2 FQNEAQ. This CDR3 is CASRSLTGRHETQYF. As DNA, the CDR3 is TGTGCCAGCAGATCCTTGACAGGGAGACATGAGACCCAGTACTTC. Full variable domain (remainder filled in from reference TRBV7-8 and TRBJ2-5): GAGVSQSPRYKVAKRGQDVALRCDPISGHVSLFWYQQALGQGPEFLTYFQNEAQLDKSGLPSDRFFAERPEGSVSTLKIQRTQQEDSAVYLCASRSLTGRHETQYFGPGTRLLVL.

The rearrangement uses TRBV4-1 and TRBJ1-2; D is unclear. Trimming cost V 0 bases and J 8 bases, with 10 bases left between them. The germline CDR1 and CDR2 sequences are MGHRA and YSYEKL. The CDR3 loop spans 13 amino acids. The chain's CDR3 is CASSQDLAQGYTF. The CDR3 DNA follows: TGCGCCAGCAGCCAAGATTTGGCGCAGGGCTACACCTTC.

This clone was detected a few times. Other DNA sequences in this specimen translate into the identical CDR3. This chain links TRBV3-1 (or the pseudogene TRBV3-2) with TRBJ1-1; no clear D. From germline, CDR1 is LGHDT and CDR2 YNNKEL (reference sequence). The CDR3 totals 11 residues. V was pared by 4 bases and J by 2 bases, with 2 bases between. The CDR3 region is CASSLNTEAFF. For the CDR3, the DNA is TGTGCCAGCAGCCTTAACACTGAAGCTTTCTTT.

The V call is TRBV30, the J call TRBJ2-5; D might be TRBD1 or TRBD2, each matching 6 bases. Trimming removed 1 base from V and 2 bases from J, with 17 bases in between. This CDR3 region has 16 residues. Germline V gene data show CDR1 as GTSNPN and CDR2 as SVGIG (reference sequence). CDR3 nucleotides: TGTGCCTGGAGTGGGGGCAGGGGCGGGAAACAAGAGACCCAGTACTTC. This encodes CAWSGGRGGKQETQYF.

The CDR3 loop reads CASSGPRTGEYF. In DNA, the CDR3 is TGTGCCAGCAGCGGACCGAGGACAGGGGAGTACTTC. The gene calls are TRBV6-2 or TRBV6-3 and TRBJ2-4; 9 nucleotides align to TRBD1. From germline, CDR1 is MNHEY and CDR2 SVGEGT. The CDR3 is made up of 12 amino acids. Trimming cost V 6 bases and J 14 bases; bases outside gene matches: 8.

V gene TRBV6-5 combines with J gene TRBJ2-5; D unclear. This CDR3 has 14 residues. Germline V CDR1 and CDR2: MNHEY, SVGAGI. The V gene lost 0 bases and the J gene lost 1 base, with 6 bases spanning the gap. The CDR3 bases are TGTGCCAGCAGTTACTCGAGTACCCAAGAGACCCAGTACTTC. Translating it yields CASSYSSTQETQYF.

V and J are TRBV7-2 and TRBJ2-3; D possibly corresponds to TRBD2 (5 bases). There are 15 residues in the CDR3. V was trimmed by 5 bases and J by 1 base, leaving 13 bases between them. Germline V lookup: CDR1 SGHTA, CDR2 FQGNSA. The CDR3 region has the DNA TGTGCCAGCAGCCTCAGCGGCGGGCGCACAGATACGCAGTATTTT. Translation gives CASSLSGGRTDTQYF.

The CDR3 loop is CASSSFPSGSSSSYEQYF. CDR3 DNA: TGCGCCAGCAGCTCGTTCCCTTCTGGCTCATCCAGCTCCTACGAGCAGTACTTC. The J gene is TRBJ2-7, the V gene TRBV5-1; no clear D gene. The CDR3 sequence is 18 residues long. V lost 3 bases, J lost 0 bases, and 22 bases lay in between. Per germline, CDR1 SGHRS and CDR2 YFSETQ.

V is TRBV11-2 and J is TRBJ1-3; D unresolved. The CDR3 loop spans 14 amino acids. The germline V and J ends were trimmed by 5 bases and 4 bases, with 12 bases remaining between them. In germline, CDR1 is SGHAT, CDR2 FQNNGV. The CDR3 DNA reads as TGTGCCAGCAGCACCCGGGATACGGGAAACACCATATATTTT. Residues: CASSTRDTGNTIYF.

The V gene is TRBV7-9, the J gene TRBJ1-3; 7 nucleotides align to TRBD1. Germline assignment: CDR1 SEHNR and CDR2 FQNEAQ (reference sequence). Trimming took 2 bases from V and 12 from J; bases not matched to a gene: 10. This CDR3 is built from 14 residues. CDR3 bases: TGTGCCAGCAGCTTAAGGGGACGACAGGGCGTCATATATTTT. Amino acid sequence: CASSLRGRQGVIYF.

Note on this clone: At one boundary the junction diverges from the germline segment, which might be a read error. This sample includes further DNA sequences coding for the same CDR3. The CDR3 nucleotides read TGTGCTAGCAGCTTGGGGACTAGCTTTACAGATACGCAGTATTTT. Translation gives CASSLGTSFTDTQYF. V gene TRBV7-7 combines with J gene TRBJ2-3, with 9 nucleotides matching TRBD2. There are 15 residues in the CDR3. The germline CDR1 and CDR2 sequences are SSHAT and FNYEAQ (reference sequence).

Concerning this clone: The same CDR3 also results from other DNA sequences found in this sample. This rearrangement joins TRBV5-1 to TRBJ1-1; tentative D call: TRBD1 (5 bases). V dropped 0 bases and J dropped 0 bases, with 9 bases sitting between them. The CDR3 extends over 15 amino acids. Germline-derived CDR1 and CDR2 are SGHRS and YFSETQ. CDR3: CASSLVGGMNTEAFF. The DNA of the CDR3 is TGCGCCAGCAGCTTGGTTGGGGGGATGAACACTGAAGCTTTCTTT.

The V call is TRBV11-3, the J call TRBJ2-7, with a tentative D call TRBD1 (5 bases). Germline assignment: CDR1 SGHNT and CDR2 YENEEA. The CDR3 spans 13 residues. V dropped 3 bases and J dropped 6 bases, with 12 bases sitting between them. CDR3 region: CASSFQGLSEQYF. Written as DNA, the CDR3 is TGTGCCAGCAGCTTCCAGGGTCTCTCCGAGCAGTACTTC.

The chain couples TRBV7-9 to TRBJ2-7; the match to TRBD1 covers 9 bases. The CDR3 totals 16 residues. Trimming took 1 base from V and 6 from J; bases not matched to a gene: 10. Germline-derived CDR1 and CDR2 are SEHNR and FQNEAQ (reference sequence). This chain's CDR3 is CASSLGGGTGTGEQYF. The CDR3 DNA sequence: TGTGCCAGCAGCTTAGGGGGCGGGACAGGGACCGGCGAGCAGTACTTC.

The V gene is TRBV12-5, the J gene TRBJ2-7, with D hard to call. V lost 7 bases and J lost 3, with 4 bases in between. Germline CDR1 is LGHNT and CDR2 is FRNRAP. The CDR3 covers 10 residues. The CDR3 DNA is TGTGCTAGTGCCCTCTACGAGCAGTACTTC. Translated: CASALYEQYF.

The chain uses TRBV19 and TRBJ2-1; 9 nucleotides agree with TRBD1. V lost 5 bases, J lost 12 bases, and 5 bases stayed unmatched. CDR3 size: 12 residues. CDR1 is LNHDA and CDR2 is SQIVND in the germline V gene (reference sequence). CDR3 protein: CASSPQGAVQFF. In DNA, the CDR3 is TGTGCCAGTAGTCCACAGGGGGCGGTGCAGTTCTTC. Supplemented by reference TRBV19 and TRBJ2-1, the full variable domain reads DGGITQSPKYLFRKEGQNVTLSCEQNLNHDAMYWYRQDPGQGLRLIYYSQIVNDFQKGDIAEGYSVSREKKESFPLTVTSAQKNPTAFYLCASSPQGAVQFFGPGTRLTVL.

The table lists this clone with a count of one. The gene calls are TRBV7-6 and TRBJ2-3; D remains unclear. There are 16 residues in the CDR3. Germline V gene sequence: CDR1 SGHVS, CDR2 FNYEAQ. V shed 1 base and J shed 3 bases, with 14 bases lying between them. The CDR3, as DNA: TGTGCCAGCAGCTTAGTGGGCCCCCCGAGAACAGATACGCAGTATTTT. Protein product: CASSLVGPPRTDTQYF.

This chain links TRBV10-3 with TRBJ2-7; 7 bases match TRBD1. The CDR3 runs 14 residues. V shed 5 bases, J shed 2 bases, and the junction held 6 bases outside the gene matches. Germline V gene sequence: CDR1 ENHRY, CDR2 SYGVKD. The CDR3 DNA follows: TGTGCCATCAGTCGGGACAGCCCCCCCTACGAGCAGTACTTC. Translating gives CAISRDSPPYEQYF.

The chain recombines TRBV6-5 with TRBJ1-6; D may be TRBD1 (5 bases). This CDR3 has 15 amino acids. CDR1 and CDR2 from the germline V gene are MNHEY and SVGAGI. Trimming pared 2 bases from V and 7 bases from J, leaving 12 bases between. Here the CDR3 DNA reads TGTGCCAGCAGTTACGATTGGGGGGGAAATTCACCCCTCCACTTT. Amino acid sequence: CASSYDWGGNSPLHF.

The chain carries TRBV5-1 and TRBJ1-2, with 9 bases matching TRBD1. The CDR3 has 14 residues. Germline lookup yields CDR1 SGHRS and CDR2 YFSETQ. V gave up 4 bases and J gave up 8 bases; unmatched junction bases: 9. For the CDR3, the DNA is TGCGCCAGCAGCACCCCGGGACAGGGAGTCGGCTACACCTTC. Translation gives CASSTPGQGVGYTF.

The V and J genes are TRBV6-1 and TRBJ1-1, with D tentatively TRBD1 (5 bases). Germline-derived CDR1 and CDR2 are MNHNS and SASEGT. V lost 2 bases and J lost 5, with 15 bases in between. The CDR3 extends over 15 amino acids. CDR3 loop: CASSELWGGGTEAFF. Written as DNA, the CDR3 is TGTGCCAGCAGTGAATTGTGGGGGGGTGGAACTGAAGCTTTCTTT.

The chain couples TRBV2 to TRBJ2-1; TRBD1 matches 9 bases. Unmatched junction bases numbered 9, after V lost 6 bases and J lost 6 bases. Germline-derived CDR1 and CDR2 are SNHLY and FYNNEI. This CDR3 is built from 15 residues. CDR3 sequence (DNA): TGTGCCAGCAGCCCCGGGACAGGGCCCCTCAATGAGCAGTTCTTC. Encoded protein: CASSPGTGPLNEQFF.

J is TRBJ2-1 and V is TRBV9; D gene unclear. The length of the CDR3 is 18 residues. V lost 2 bases to trimming and J lost 7 bases, with 25 bases between them. Germline V gene sequence: CDR1 SGDLS, CDR2 YYNGEE. This CDR3 is CASSVFSSTGAHRNEQFF. DNA for the CDR3: TGTGCCAGCAGCGTTTTTAGTTCCACGGGTGCACATAGGAATGAGCAGTTCTTC.

V and J are TRBV6-5 and TRBJ2-5; TRBD1 aligns across 7 bases. CDR1 is MNHEY, CDR2 SVGAGI, per germline. This CDR3 has 13 amino acids. J gave up 5 bases and V 5 bases, and 5 bases lay outside the gene matches. CDR3 nucleotide sequence: TGTGCCAGCAGTCACAGGGGCGGGGAGACCCAGTACTTC. The encoded protein is CASSHRGGETQYF.

CDR3 sequence reads: CATSDLPQGCGYTF. DNA for the CDR3: TGTGCCACCAGTGATTTGCCCCAGGGCTGTGGCTACACCTTC. This chain joins TRBV24-1 and TRBJ1-2; the D gene is possibly TRBD1 (5 bases). The germline V gene encodes CDR1 KGHDR and CDR2 SFDVKD. V gave up 0 bases and J gave up 7 bases, with 11 bases separating them. This CDR3 has 14 amino acids.

The chain is built from TRBV19 and TRBJ1-5, with a possible D match to TRBD1 (5 bases). CDR3 length: 13 amino acids. Germline V gene sequence: CDR1 LNHDA, CDR2 SQIVND (reference sequence). Between the trimmed V and J ends, which lost 3 bases and 10 bases, there was a span of 13 bases. The CDR3 DNA sequence: TGTGCCAGTAGTATGGGGATGAGGGGACCCCAGCATTTT. It specifies CASSMGMRGPQHF.

The genes are TRBV11-3 and TRBJ2-1; a weak D match, TRBD1 (6 bases). CDR3 length: 15 residues. Trimming pared 2 bases from V and 4 bases from J, leaving 12 bases between. Germline V gives CDR1 SGHNT, CDR2 YENEEA. The DNA for the CDR3 is TGTGCCAGCAGCTTACGGGACAACCCATACAATGAGCAGTTCTTC. Translated: CASSLRDNPYNEQFF.